This TCR beta chain derives from a study of T cells after yellow fever vaccination. On this clonotype: No antigen is known for it.

TCRdb called the 5' RACE reads again in MiXCR, with one record for every CDR3 protein. The repertoire holds 150,000 to 200,000 distinct CDR3 sequences, 9.5% to 11% seen once, with roughly a third in the top ten. The V end lost 5 bases, the J end lost 4 bases, and 12 bases lay between the germline ends. Germline CDR1 reads SNHLY; CDR2 reads FYNNEI. The CDR3 is made up of 13 amino acids. Regarding the study as a whole: The study noted that FACS-sorted repertoires could contain abundant clonotypes contaminating from the bulk population. Primary-vaccination clones mostly resurfaced post-booster (96% CD4, 85% to 90% CD8).

This TCR derives from a man in his late teens or twenties who received the YFV17D yellow fever vaccine. The material was CD8+ T cells sorted from PBMCs, obtained 15 days after the yellow fever booster vaccination. V gene TRBV2 combines with J gene TRBJ2-7, with D hard to call. The CDR3 DNA sequence: TGTGCCAGCAGTACTCTCGGGCCTTACGAGCAGTACGTC. Translating gives CASSTLGPYEQYV.